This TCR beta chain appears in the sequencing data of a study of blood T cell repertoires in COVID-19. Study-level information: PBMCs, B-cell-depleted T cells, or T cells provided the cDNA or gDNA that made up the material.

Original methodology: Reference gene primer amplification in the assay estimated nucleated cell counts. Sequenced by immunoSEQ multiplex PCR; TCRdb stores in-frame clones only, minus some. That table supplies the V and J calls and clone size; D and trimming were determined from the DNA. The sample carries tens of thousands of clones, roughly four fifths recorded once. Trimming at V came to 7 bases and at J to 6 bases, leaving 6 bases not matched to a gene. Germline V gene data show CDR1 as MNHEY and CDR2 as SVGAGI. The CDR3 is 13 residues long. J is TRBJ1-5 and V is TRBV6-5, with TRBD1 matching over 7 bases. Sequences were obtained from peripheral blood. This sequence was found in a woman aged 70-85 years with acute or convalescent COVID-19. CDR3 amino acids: CASTFDRVQPQHF. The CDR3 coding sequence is TGTGCCAGCACCTTCGACAGGGTTCAGCCCCAGCATTTT.